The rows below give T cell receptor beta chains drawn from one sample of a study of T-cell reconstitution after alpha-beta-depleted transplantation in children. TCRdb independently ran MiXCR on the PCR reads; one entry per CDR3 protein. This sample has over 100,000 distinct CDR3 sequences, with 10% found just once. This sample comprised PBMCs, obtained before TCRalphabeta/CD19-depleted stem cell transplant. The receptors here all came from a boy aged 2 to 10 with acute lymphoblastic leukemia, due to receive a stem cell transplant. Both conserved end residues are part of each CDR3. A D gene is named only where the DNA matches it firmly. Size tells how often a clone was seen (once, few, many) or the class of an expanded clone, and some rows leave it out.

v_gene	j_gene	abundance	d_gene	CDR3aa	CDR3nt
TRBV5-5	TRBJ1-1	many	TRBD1	CASSLGQGLNTEAFF	TGTGCCAGCAGCCTCGGACAGGGTTTGAACACTGAAGCTTTCTTT
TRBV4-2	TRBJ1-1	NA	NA	CASSQALRRGGYTEAFF	TGTGCCAGCAGCCAAGCGCTCCGCAGGGGAGGGTACACTGAAGCTTTCTTT
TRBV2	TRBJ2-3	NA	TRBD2	CASSALGLAGGEYTQYF	TGTGCCAGCAGCGCCCTAGGACTAGCGGGAGGGGAATATACGCAGTATTTT
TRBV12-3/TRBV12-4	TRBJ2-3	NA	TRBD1	CASSGGDRYTDTQYF	TGTGCCAGCAGTGGAGGGGACAGGTACACAGATACGCAGTATTTT
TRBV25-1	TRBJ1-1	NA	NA	CASSFRRTEAFF	TGTGCCAGCAGTTTCAGGAGAACTGAAGCTTTCTTT
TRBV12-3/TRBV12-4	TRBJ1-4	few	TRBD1	CAIQGRGQGKLFF	TGTGCCATTCAGGGAAGGGGGCAGGGAAAACTGTTTTTT
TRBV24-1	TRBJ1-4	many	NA	CATSDWVGKTANEKLFF	TGTGCCACCAGTGATTGGGTGGGGAAGACGGCTAATGAAAAACTGTTTTTT
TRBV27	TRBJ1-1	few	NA	CASGLGRGNTEAFF	TGTGCCAGTGGCCTTGGAAGGGGAAACACTGAAGCTTTCTTT
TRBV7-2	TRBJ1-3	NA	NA	CASSSGLQNSGNTIYF	TGTGCCAGCAGCTCGGGACTGCAAAACTCTGGAAACACCATATATTTT
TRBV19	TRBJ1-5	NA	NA	CASSADLRQPQHF	TGTGCCAGTAGTGCTGACCTGAGGCAGCCCCAGCATTTT
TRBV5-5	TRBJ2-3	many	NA	CASSLAGLATTDTQYF	TGTGCCAGCAGCTTGGCCGGTTTGGCTACCACAGATACGCAGTATTTT
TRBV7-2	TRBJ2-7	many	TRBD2	CASSLVLGLGGDEQYF	TGTGCCAGCAGCTTAGTATTAGGACTGGGGGGGGACGAGCAGTACTTC
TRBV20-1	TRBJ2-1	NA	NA	CSADLGDVFLSYNEQFF	TGCAGTGCTGACTTGGGGGACGTCTTCCTTTCCTACAATGAGCAGTTCTTC
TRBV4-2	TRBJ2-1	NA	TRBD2	CASSQGRTSVAYNEQFF	TGTGCCAGCAGCCAAGGTCGGACTAGCGTAGCCTACAATGAGCAGTTCTTC
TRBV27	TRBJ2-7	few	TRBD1	CASRNPGQVGEQYF	TGTGCCAGCAGAAATCCGGGACAGGTGGGAGAGCAGTACTTC
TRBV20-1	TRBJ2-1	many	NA	CSARDHGSSYNEQFF	TGCAGTGCTAGAGATCACGGGAGCTCCTACAATGAGCAGTTCTTC
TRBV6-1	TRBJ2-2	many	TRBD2	CASSPQRGSTPGELFF	TGTGCCAGCAGCCCTCAGCGGGGCAGCACGCCCGGGGAGCTGTTTTTT
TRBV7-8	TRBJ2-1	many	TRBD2	CASSFRTSYNEQFF	TGTGCCAGCAGCTTCAGGACTAGCTACAATGAGCAGTTCTTC
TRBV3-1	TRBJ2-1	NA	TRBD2	CASCSLAGRLTTYNEQFF	TGTGCCAGCTGTAGCCTAGCGGGACGACTTACTACCTACAATGAGCAGTTCTTC
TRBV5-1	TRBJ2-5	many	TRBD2	CASSLQGLAEETQYF	TGCGCCAGCAGCTTACAGGGACTAGCGGAAGAGACCCAGTACTTC
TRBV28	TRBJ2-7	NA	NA	CASSRIGESAYEQYF	TGTGCCAGCAGCAGGATCGGGGAAAGCGCCTACGAGCAGTACTTC
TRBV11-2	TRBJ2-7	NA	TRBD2	CASSPLSRTSGRTYEQYF	TGTGCCAGCAGCCCCCTCTCTCGGACTAGCGGGAGGACCTACGAGCAGTACTTC